This TCR beta chain was recorded in a study of post-analysis software for immune sequencing data. Notes on the study in general: With TRBV5-6, TRBV5-1 and TRBV20-1 included, about five TRBV segments were more frequent in patients than in controls.

About this clonotype: Its antigen is not identified.

Unique molecular identifiers were built into the TCR beta cDNA libraries. TCRdb passed the PCR reads through MiXCR, listing each CDR3 protein once. The sample includes roughly 800,000 distinct CDR3 sequences, just under 30% of them seen just once. This CDR3 region has 16 residues. The germline gives CDR1 MNHEY, CDR2 SVGEGT. V gave up 9 bases and J gave up 11 bases; unmatched junction bases: 22. This clonotype was obtained from a girl aged 5-17 years with multiple sclerosis. Sequenced: blood. V and J are TRBV6-2 or TRBV6-3 and TRBJ2-5, with TRBD2 matching 9 bases. This CDR3 is CASFSLAGNSDNEQYF. DNA of the CDR3: TGTGCCAGTTTCTCCCTAGCGGGAAACTCGGACAATGAGCAGTACTTC.